This T cell receptor (beta chain) appears in the sequencing data of a study of T cell responses to AZD1222 COVID-19 vaccine (dated by TCRdb to the early 2020s). Regarding the study in general: AZD1222 recipients with second doses at about 4 weeks or about 12 weeks were pooled, because spike-specific TCR depth and breadth did not differ between schedules. Trial participants were enrolled by age into subgroups of 18-55, 56-69 and 70-plus years, and around 140, 26 and 57 TCR-sequenced participants, respectively, were included in these subgroups. TCR sequencing covered roughly 230 trial participants: 200 to 220 given two doses of AZD1222 and about 26 given two doses of MenACWY control vaccine. Overall study results and their limits: The 56-69-year group was small, and its depth increase did not reach significance, likely because of low power. The vaccine-associated CD4 TCRs covered the entire spike protein, and the dominant responses fell in regions 160-218 and 743-854. Conclusions about previously exposed vaccinees are limited, since just 5 to 7 AZD1222 recipients were seropositive for SARS-CoV-2 at baseline. Participants were mostly white British, with more females than males. The authors suggested clonal diversity may have been underestimated. After two AZD1222 doses, spike-specific TCR breadth and depth were significantly higher than at day 0 and than in MenACWY recipients. No day 14 peak-response samples were available, so repertoires were characterized only after the peak T cell response. Reportedly, almost half of the unique spike-specific TCRs recognized epitopes lying outside the regions that are mutated in the B.1.351 and B.1.1.7 variants.

The CDR3 regions of human TCRbeta chains were analyzed by immunosequencing. As for how the authors treated the data: TCRs in the repertoires were compared against a reference library of SARS-CoV-2-specific TCRs that had been generated with the MIRA antigen-specificity platform. Breadth was defined as the fraction of unique TCRs that were SARS-CoV-2-associated, and depth was defined as the fraction of total T cells that were SARS-CoV-2-associated. Using the MIRA data, every spike-specific TCR was mapped to the spike region that the TCR reacted to and assigned to either a CD4 or a CD8 class. Log10-transformed breadth and depth values were compared by one-way ANOVA with Sidak's multiple comparisons tests. In TCRdb, the immuneACCESS table is reduced to in-frame sequences with V and J assigned. These tables do not hold every clone; where another copy was compared, an unresolved V gene accounts for under half, and the others remain unexplained. V, J and clone size were drawn from that table, and D and trimming were deduced from the DNA. Across this sample there are about 150,000 clones, with around nine tenths seen only once. In total, the top ten clones hold about 1.5% of the sample.

From the germline V gene, CDR1 is SGHDN and CDR2 is FVKESK. From the cysteine through the phenylalanine, the CDR3 covers 13 amino acids. Only the CDR3 region is kept as DNA, spanning 39 bases read in frame from base 1. Cut back by 0 bases and 2 bases, the V and J ends lie 4 bases apart. About this clone: Its binding antigen is unknown. No base quality values were provided; no much bigger clone lies one nucleotide off.

The time point label corresponds to: baseline before first vaccination. Samples from vaccinated people were obtained from the UK trials COV001 and COV002, which included a single-blind randomized controlled phase 2/3 trial of AZD1222 (ChAdOx1 nCoV-19) in healthy adults. For TCRbeta chain sequencing, PBMC samples from trial participants were taken at day 0 and at day 28 after the second dose. The source material was peripheral blood, sampled on day 0 of AZD1222 vaccination. The chain is assembled from TRBV14 and TRBJ1-1, with the identity of the D gene unclear. This clonotype was obtained from an adult in good health. At the DNA level, the sequence is TGTGCCAGCAGCCAAGAAGACAACACTGAAGCTTTCTTT. It translates to CASSQEDNTEAFF. Extended through the reference TRBV14 and TRBJ1-1 proteins, this CDR3 yields the full variable domain: EAGVTQFPSHSVIEKGQTVTLRCDPISGHDNLYWYRRVMGKEIKFLLHFVKESKQDESGMPNNRFLAERTGGTYSTLKVQPAELEDSGVYFCASSQEDNTEAFFGQGTRLTVV.